The source of this TCR beta chain is a study of naive and memory T cell subsets. Comments on this clonotype: Antigen unknown.

The beta constant-region primer was an equimolar mix of two oligonucleotides covering TRBC1 and TRBC2. A single record per CDR3 protein comes from TCRdb applying MiXCR to the UMI-ligation and nested PCR reads. The sample has around 160,000 distinct CDR3 sequences; over 15% are singletons. General study points: Findings for naive and memory subsets could not be checked against ground truth. Over 85% of naive TCR sequences appeared only once after error correction, unlike memory subsets.

V was trimmed by 8 bases and J by 2 bases, leaving 23 bases between them. This CDR3 spans 17 amino acids. Germline V CDR1 and CDR2: MNHEY, SVGAGI. This TCR derives from a human donor in good health. The specimen was naive CD4+ T cells from blood. The V gene is TRBV6-5, the J gene TRBJ2-3, with a possible D match to TRBD2 (5 bases). The CDR3: CASSRGRLASPTDTQYF. The DNA of the CDR3 is TGTGCCAGCTCCCGCGGACGGCTAGCCAGTCCCACAGATACGCAGTATTTT.